One T cell receptor beta chain is described in this entry. No antigen is known for it. Molecules of cDNA were individually given unique molecular identifiers that were attached to them. TCRdb passed the 5' RACE reads through MiXCR, listing each CDR3 protein once. Here the sample spans some 25,000 distinct CDR3 sequences, 3.5% to 5% being singletons. This specimen belongs to a study of early T cells in non-severe SARS-CoV-2 infection. General study results and limits: The study's VDJdb matching favored anti-spike CD8 responses and missed private and CD4 specificities.

The V and J ends lost 8 bases and 1 base respectively, with 10 bases between them. In germline, CDR1 is MNHEY, CDR2 SVGEGT. The CDR3 length is 13 residues. The receptor's source is an adult who was a healthcare worker with PCR-confirmed SARS-CoV-2 infection or an uninfected control (not recorded which). The rearrangement joins TRBV6-2 or TRBV6-3 to TRBJ2-3; no firm D call. Input material: whole blood. In DNA, the CDR3 is TGTGCCAGCGCACAGACTGGCACAGATACGCAGTATTTT. Translated: CASAQTGTDTQYF.